This T cell receptor (beta chain) stems from a study of T-cell reconstitution after alpha-beta-depleted transplantation in children. For TCRbeta, the library was prepared with unique molecular identifiers. TCRdb recomputed calls from the PCR reads with MiXCR, one row per CDR3 protein. The sample has 200,000 to 250,000 distinct CDR3 sequences, under 13% seen once; the top ten hold approximately 30%. On this clonotype itself: What it binds is not known.

The study, taken as a whole, reports: After transplant, at about two months, alpha-beta T cells were reportedly derived from several hundred expanded graft clones. Surviving recipient T cells and thymic progenitors underlay high day-60 TCRbeta diversity in some patients. At the one-year point after transplant, T-cell counts and TCRbeta diversity were found to come mostly from T cells that had been newly produced.

CDR1 and CDR2 (germline): SGHVS, FQNEAQ. Losses at the gene ends were 1 base for V and 9 bases for J; bases not matched to a gene: 6. The CDR3 sequence is 15 residues long. The source material was PBMCs, sampled before TCRalphabeta/CD19-depleted stem cell transplant. The J gene is TRBJ2-1, the V gene TRBV7-8; TRBD1 matches at 10 bases. The clonotype was recovered from a child under two years old with acute myeloid leukemia, due to receive a stem cell transplant. The CDR3 sequence: CASSLGGTGEGEQFF. In DNA, the CDR3 is TGTGCCAGCAGCTTAGGGGGGACAGGGGAGGGTGAGCAGTTCTTC.